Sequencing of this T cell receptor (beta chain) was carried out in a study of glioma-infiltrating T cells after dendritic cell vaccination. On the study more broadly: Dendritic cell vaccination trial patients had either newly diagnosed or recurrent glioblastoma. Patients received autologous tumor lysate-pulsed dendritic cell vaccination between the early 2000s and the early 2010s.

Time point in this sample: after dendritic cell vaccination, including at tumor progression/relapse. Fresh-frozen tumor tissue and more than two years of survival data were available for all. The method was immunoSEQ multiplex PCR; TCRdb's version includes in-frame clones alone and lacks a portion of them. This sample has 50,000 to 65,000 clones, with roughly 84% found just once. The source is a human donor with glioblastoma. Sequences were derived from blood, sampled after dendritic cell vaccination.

In DNA, the CDR3 is TGTGCCAGCAGCCAAGACGGGCTAGCTAGTGCAGATACGCAGTATTTT. Amino acids: CASSQDGLASADTQYF. The chain carries TRBV4-2 and TRBJ2-3, with a weak D call TRBD2 (5 bases). Germline values: CDR1 LGHNA, CDR2 YNFKEQ. The length of the CDR3 is 16 residues. V gave up 0 bases and J gave up 4 bases, with 14 bases separating them.